The clone carrying this TCR beta chain was recorded a few times. The antigen is undetermined. With 600 to 700 ng used per sample, the template was genomic DNA from bulk tumor. Every primary tumor yielded several biopsies, spaced far apart, that were taken during surgery. Samples came from untreated patients having curative surgery for newly diagnosed non-small cell lung cancer. The data are from a study of immune heterogeneity within non-small cell lung tumors. In the study overall: In total, the tumors were 4 squamous cell carcinomas, about ten non-squamous carcinomas and 1 not otherwise specified. Study-level points and caveats: With local tumor mutational burden, local T-cell clonality showed a moderate but significant correlation (R roughly 0.36). Different tumor locations in one patient shared dominant CDR3 beta clonotypes yet harbored unique high-frequency clones.

V dropped 5 bases and J dropped 1 base, with 9 bases sitting between them. Germline V gene lookup returns CDR1 LNHNV and CDR2 YYDKDF (reference sequence). CDR3 length: 14 residues. Using 32 V and 13 J primers, multiplex PCR amplified TCR beta CDR3. TCRdb fed the multiplex PCR reads into MiXCR, producing one record per CDR3 protein. The data contain about 2,800 distinct CDR3 sequences, less than 60% of them singletons. The sequencing input was lung tumor tissue. The V gene is TRBV15, the J gene TRBJ1-5; D call uncertain. This receptor was taken from a man between 60 and 75 years old with non-small cell lung cancer. The CDR3 reads CATSVGYSNQPQHF. CDR3 coding DNA: TGTGCCACCAGCGTAGGCTACAGCAATCAGCCCCAGCATTTT.